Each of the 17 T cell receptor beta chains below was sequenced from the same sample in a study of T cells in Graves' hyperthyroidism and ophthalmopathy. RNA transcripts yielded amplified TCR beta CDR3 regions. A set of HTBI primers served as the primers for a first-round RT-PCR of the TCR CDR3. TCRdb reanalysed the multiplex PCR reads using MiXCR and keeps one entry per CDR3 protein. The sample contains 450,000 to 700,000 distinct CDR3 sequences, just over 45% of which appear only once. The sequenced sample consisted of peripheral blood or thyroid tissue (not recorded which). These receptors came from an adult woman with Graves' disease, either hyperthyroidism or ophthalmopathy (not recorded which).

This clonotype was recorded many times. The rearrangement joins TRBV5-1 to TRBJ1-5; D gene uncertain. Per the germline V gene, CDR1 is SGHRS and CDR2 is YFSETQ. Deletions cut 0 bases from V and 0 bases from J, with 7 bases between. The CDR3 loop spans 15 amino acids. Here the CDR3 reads CASSLGQFSNQPQHF. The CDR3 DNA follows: TGCGCCAGCAGCTTGGGGCAGTTTAGCAATCAGCCCCAGCATTTT.

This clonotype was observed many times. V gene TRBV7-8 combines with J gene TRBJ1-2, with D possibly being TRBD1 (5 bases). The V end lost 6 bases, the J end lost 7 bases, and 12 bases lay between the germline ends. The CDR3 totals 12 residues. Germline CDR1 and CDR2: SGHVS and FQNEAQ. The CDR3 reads CASRVGTSGYTF. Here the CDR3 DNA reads TGTGCCAGCAGGGTAGGGACGTCTGGCTACACCTTC.

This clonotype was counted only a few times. The CDR3 here is CASSLSLSPLHF. CDR3 DNA: TGTGCCAGCAGCTTGTCGTTATCACCCCTCCACTTT. The gene calls are TRBV7-9 and TRBJ1-6, with D unresolved. The CDR3 loop spans 12 amino acids. Germline V gives CDR1 SEHNR, CDR2 FQNEAQ (reference sequence). V lost 3 bases, J lost 10 bases, and 7 bases lay in between.

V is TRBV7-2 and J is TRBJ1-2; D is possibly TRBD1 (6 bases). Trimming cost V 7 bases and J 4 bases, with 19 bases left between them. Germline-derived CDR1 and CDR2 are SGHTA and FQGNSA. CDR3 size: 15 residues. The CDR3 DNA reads TGTGCCAGCACCCCTTGGATGGACAGCGGCTATGGCTACACCTTC. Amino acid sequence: CASTPWMDSGYGYTF.

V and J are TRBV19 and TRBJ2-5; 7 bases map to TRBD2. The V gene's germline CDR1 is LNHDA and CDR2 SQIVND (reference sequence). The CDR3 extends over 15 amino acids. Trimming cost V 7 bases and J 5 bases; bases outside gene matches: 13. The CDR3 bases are TGTGCCAGTACGAACGTTCGAGCGGGGTATGAGACCCAGTACTTC. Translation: CASTNVRAGYETQYF.

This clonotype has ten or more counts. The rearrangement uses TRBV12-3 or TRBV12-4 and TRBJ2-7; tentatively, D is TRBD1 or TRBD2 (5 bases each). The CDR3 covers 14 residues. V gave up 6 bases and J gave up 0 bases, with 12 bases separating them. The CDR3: CASRNDGTSYEQYF. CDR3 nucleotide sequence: TGTGCCAGCAGGAACGACGGGACCTCCTACGAGCAGTACTTC.

The CDR3 loop reads CASSDRGPNYGYTF. The CDR3 region has the DNA TGTGCCAGCAGTGATAGGGGGCCCAACTATGGCTACACCTTC. This rearrangement joins TRBV25-1 to TRBJ1-2; TRBD1 matches 7 bases. Trimming cost V 3 bases and J 2 bases; bases outside gene matches: 3. The CDR3 has 14 residues. Germline V lookup: CDR1 MGHDK, CDR2 SYGVNS.

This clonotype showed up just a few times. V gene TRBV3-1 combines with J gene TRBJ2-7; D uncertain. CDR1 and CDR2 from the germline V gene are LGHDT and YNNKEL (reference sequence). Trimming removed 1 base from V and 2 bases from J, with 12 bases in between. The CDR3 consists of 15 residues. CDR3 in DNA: TGTGCCAGCAGCCAAGTTTTTTTGGGGACCTACGAGCAGTACTTC. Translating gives CASSQVFLGTYEQYF.

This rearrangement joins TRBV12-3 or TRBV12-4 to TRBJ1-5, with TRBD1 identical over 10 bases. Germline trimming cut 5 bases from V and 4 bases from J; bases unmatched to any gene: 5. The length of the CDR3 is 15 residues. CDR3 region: CASSTRQGANQPQHF. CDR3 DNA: TGTGCCAGCAGTACGCGACAGGGGGCAAATCAGCCCCAGCATTTT.

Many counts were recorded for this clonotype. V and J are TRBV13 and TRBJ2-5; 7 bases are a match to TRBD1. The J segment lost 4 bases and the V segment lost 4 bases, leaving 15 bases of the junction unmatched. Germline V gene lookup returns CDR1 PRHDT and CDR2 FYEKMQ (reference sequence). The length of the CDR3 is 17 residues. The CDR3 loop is CASSSDRRLGMGETQYF. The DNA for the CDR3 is TGTGCCAGCAGCTCGGACAGGCGCCTGGGGATGGGAGAGACCCAGTACTTC. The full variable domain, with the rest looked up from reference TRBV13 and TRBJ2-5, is AAGVIQSPRHLIKEKRETATLKCYPIPRHDTVYWYQQGPGQDPQFLISFYEKMQSDKGSIPDRFSAQQFSDYHSELNMSSLELGDSALYFCASSSDRRLGMGETQYFGPGTRLLVL.

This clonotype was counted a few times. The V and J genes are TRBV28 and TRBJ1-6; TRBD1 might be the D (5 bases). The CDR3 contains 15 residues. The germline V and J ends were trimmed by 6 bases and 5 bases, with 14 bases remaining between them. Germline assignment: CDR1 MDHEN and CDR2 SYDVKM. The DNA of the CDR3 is TGTGCCAGCAGCCTTTATGTCAGGGATAATTCACCCCTCCACTTT. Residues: CASSLYVRDNSPLHF.

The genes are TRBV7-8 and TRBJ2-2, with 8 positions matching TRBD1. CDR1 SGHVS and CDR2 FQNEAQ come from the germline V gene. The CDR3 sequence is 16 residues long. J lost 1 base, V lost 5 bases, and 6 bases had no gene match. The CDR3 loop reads CASSRTGTGNTGELFF. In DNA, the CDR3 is TGTGCCAGCAGCCGGACCGGGACAGGGAACACCGGGGAGCTGTTTTTT. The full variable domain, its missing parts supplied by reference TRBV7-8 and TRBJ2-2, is GAGVSQSPRYKVAKRGQDVALRCDPISGHVSLFWYQQALGQGPEFLTYFQNEAQLDKSGLPSDRFFAERPEGSVSTLKIQRTQQEDSAVYLCASSRTGTGNTGELFFGEGSRLTVL.

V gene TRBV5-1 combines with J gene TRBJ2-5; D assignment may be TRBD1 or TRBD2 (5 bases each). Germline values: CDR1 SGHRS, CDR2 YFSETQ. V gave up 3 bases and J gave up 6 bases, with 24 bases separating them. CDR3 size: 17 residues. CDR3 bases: TGCGCCAGCAGCTCAGGTGGGGACGGCGGGCAGGAGCAGACCCAGTACTTC. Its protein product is CASSSGGDGGQEQTQYF.

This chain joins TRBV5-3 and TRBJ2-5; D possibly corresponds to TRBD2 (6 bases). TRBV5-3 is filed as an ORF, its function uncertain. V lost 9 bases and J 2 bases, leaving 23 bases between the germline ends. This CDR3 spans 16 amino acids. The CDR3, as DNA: TGTGCCATCCCCCAGGGCCTCGGGAGCGCGCAAGAGACCCAGTACTTC. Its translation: CAIPQGLGSAQETQYF.

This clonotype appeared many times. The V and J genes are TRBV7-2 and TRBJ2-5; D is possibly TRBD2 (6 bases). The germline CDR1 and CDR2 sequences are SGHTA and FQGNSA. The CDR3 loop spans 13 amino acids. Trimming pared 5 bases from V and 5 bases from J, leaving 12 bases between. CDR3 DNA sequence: TGTGCCAGCAGCGTGACTAGTAGGGAGACCCAGTACTTC. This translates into CASSVTSRETQYF.

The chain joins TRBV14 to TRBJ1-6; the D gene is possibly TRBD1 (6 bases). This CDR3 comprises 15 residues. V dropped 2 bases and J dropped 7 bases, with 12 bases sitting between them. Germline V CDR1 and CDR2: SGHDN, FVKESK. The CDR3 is CASSQMTGRNSPLHF. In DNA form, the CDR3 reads TGTGCCAGCAGCCAAATGACAGGCAGAAATTCACCCCTCCACTTT.

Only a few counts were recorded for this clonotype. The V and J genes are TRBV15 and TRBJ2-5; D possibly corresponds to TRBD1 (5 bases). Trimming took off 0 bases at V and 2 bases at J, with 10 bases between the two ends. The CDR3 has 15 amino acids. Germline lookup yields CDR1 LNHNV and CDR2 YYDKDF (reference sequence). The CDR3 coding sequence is TGTGCCACCAGCAGAGATCTTCACAGGCAAGAGACCCAGTACTTC. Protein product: CATSRDLHRQETQYF.